The entry below describes one T cell receptor (beta chain). The data stem from a study of T cell changes during pregnancy in multiple sclerosis. V trimming: 0 bases; J trimming: 5 bases; junction bases outside the gene matches: 13. The CDR3 runs to 17 residues. Per germline, CDR1 ENHRY and CDR2 SYGVKD. Here immunoSEQ multiplex PCR was the method, and the copy in TCRdb shows in-frame clones only, minus some. The table lists about 70,000 clones, less than 95% of them singletons. The rearrangement links TRBV10-3 to TRBJ2-7; TRBD2 agrees at 7 bases. Material: peripheral blood, obtained in the third trimester of pregnancy. The sequence was obtained from a female donor with multiple sclerosis, enrolled in a pregnancy study. CDR3 bases: TGTGCCATCAGTGAGTCCAAGCGGGACGGCCGGAGCCACGAGCAGTACTTC. Protein product: CAISESKRDGRSHEQYF.